This entry lists 24 T cell receptor beta chains sequenced from one sample in a study of blood T cell repertoires in COVID-19. TCRdb's copy holds only in-frame clones and misses some; the assay was immunoSEQ multiplex PCR. The sample comprises about 250,000 clones, roughly 85% of which are singletons, and about 5.1% rests with the top ten. The sequencing input was peripheral blood. These receptor sequences come from a man aged 50-60 years with COVID-19, enrolled during active disease.

V usage is TRBV11-2 and J usage is TRBJ2-1; TRBD1 might be the D (6 bases). Trimming stripped 4 bases from V and 9 bases from J, with 19 bases between. CDR3 length equals 15 residues. Germline CDR1 and CDR2: SGHAT and FQNNGV. The DNA for the CDR3 is TGTGCCAGCAGCTCCATCCTCCTACAGGGATCTGAGCAGTTCTTC. It codes for CASSSILLQGSEQFF.

V is TRBV7-8 and J is TRBJ2-7; D may be TRBD1 (6 bases). V lost 5 bases and J 3 bases, leaving 11 bases between the germline ends. The CDR3 length is 13 residues. The germline V gene encodes CDR1 SGHVS and CDR2 FQNEAQ. CDR3 DNA sequence: TGTGCCAGCAGCCACCAGGGGTTCTACGAGCAGTACTTC. Translating it yields CASSHQGFYEQYF.

V is TRBV2 and J is TRBJ2-6, with 8 bases fitting TRBD1. V was clipped by 6 bases and J by 4 bases; unmatched bases: 11. This CDR3 contains 17 residues. Germline CDR1 and CDR2: SNHLY and FYNNEI. CDR3 sequence (DNA): TGTGCCAGCAGCCCGGACAGGGTTGGGTCAGGGGCCAACGTCCTGACTTTC. This translates into CASSPDRVGSGANVLTF.

The sample holds a few counts of this clone. The rearrangement links TRBV9 to TRBJ1-2; D unresolved. V lost 4 bases, J lost 3 bases, and 10 bases lay in between. The CDR3 is 13 amino acids. Germline loops: CDR1 SGDLS, CDR2 YYNGEE. This CDR3 reads CASSPGVDYGYTF. The CDR3 region has the DNA TGTGCCAGCAGCCCCGGGGTCGACTATGGCTACACCTTC.

The chain links TRBV11-3 to TRBJ2-1, with TRBD2 identical over 7 bases. From germline, CDR1 is SGHNT and CDR2 YENEEA. The length of the CDR3 is 15 residues. V was pared by 5 bases and J by 2 bases, with 6 bases of the junction left unmatched. The DNA for the CDR3 is TGTGCCAGCAGCGTGAGTGGGGGGGCCTACAATGAGCAGTTCTTC. It translates to CASSVSGGAYNEQFF.

The genes are TRBV5-4 and TRBJ2-3; 11 nucleotides agree with TRBD2. The CDR3 covers 16 residues. Germline loops: CDR1 SGHNT, CDR2 YYREEE (reference sequence). The V gene end was trimmed by 5 bases and the J gene end by 0 bases; junction bases not matched to a gene: 5. CDR3 bases: TGTGCCAGCAGTTACCGACTAGCGGGGAGCACAGATACGCAGTATTTT. It is translated as CASSYRLAGSTDTQYF.

CDR3 sequence reads: CASSLNQGQGAGETQYF. The CDR3 bases are TGTGCCAGCAGCTTAAATCAAGGACAGGGGGCGGGGGAGACCCAGTACTTC. The genes are TRBV7-3 and TRBJ2-5; 11 nucleotides match TRBD1. Germline CDR1 reads SGHTA; CDR2 reads FQGTGA. The V segment lost 1 base and the J segment 5 bases; nucleotides outside the gene matches: 9. There are 17 residues in the CDR3.

The chain recombines TRBV28 with TRBJ1-5, with D possibly TRBD1 on 6 matching bases. CDR3 length: 15 amino acids. Trimming removed 3 bases at V and 0 bases at J, with 9 bases between. Germline CDR1 is MDHEN and CDR2 is SYDVKM. The CDR3 is CASSFGQHSNQPQHF. As DNA, the CDR3 is TGTGCCAGCAGTTTTGGACAGCATAGCAATCAGCCCCAGCATTTT.

The CDR3 coding sequence is TGTGCCACCAGCAAACGCAGCGGGCTACAGGGGAGCTCCTACAATGAGCAGTTCTTC. Translating it yields CATSKRSGLQGSSYNEQFF. The rearrangement uses TRBV15 and TRBJ2-1; a weak D match, TRBD1 (7 bases). This CDR3 is 19 amino acids long. Trimming cost V 4 bases and J 0 bases, with 22 bases left between them. From germline, CDR1 is LNHNV and CDR2 YYDKDF (reference sequence).

This chain uses TRBV6-1 with TRBJ2-3, with TRBD1 matching 9 bases. CDR1 MNHNS and CDR2 SASEGT come from the germline V gene. The trim removed 3 bases at V and 8 bases at J, leaving 9 bases unmatched. CDR3 length: 15 amino acids. The CDR3 DNA sequence: TGTGCCAGCAGTGACCGGGACAGGGCAGTTCGTACGCAGTATTTT. Protein sequence: CASSDRDRAVRTQYF.

This chain uses TRBV7-3 with TRBJ2-1; the match to TRBD2 covers 7 bases. The CDR3 runs 15 residues. The V gene end was trimmed by 5 bases and the J gene end by 12 bases; junction bases not matched to a gene: 16. Germline loops: CDR1 SGHTA, CDR2 FQGTGA. The CDR3, as DNA: TGTGCCAGCAGCCACGGTCCAGGACTAGAGTTCGGGCAGTTCTTC. Translating gives CASSHGPGLEFGQFF.

J is TRBJ2-3 and V is TRBV11-2; tentatively, D is TRBD1 (5 bases). V was clipped by 5 bases and J by 0 bases, with 9 bases between them. The CDR3 is 14 amino acids. Looked up from germline, CDR1 is SGHAT and CDR2 is FQNNGV. CDR3 sequence reads: CASSIKGSTDTQYF. DNA of the CDR3: TGTGCCAGCAGCATCAAGGGGAGCACAGATACGCAGTATTTT.

The genes are TRBV6-5 and TRBJ2-1; 10 nucleotides agree with TRBD1. The germline gives CDR1 MNHEY, CDR2 SVGAGI. The V gene end was trimmed by 7 bases and the J gene end by 6 bases; junction bases not matched to a gene: 9. The CDR3 sequence is 15 residues long. The CDR3 nucleotides are TGTGCCAGCAAAGGGTGGGGGACAGGGGCCAATGAGCAGTTCTTC. This sequence encodes CASKGWGTGANEQFF.

The chain uses TRBV11-1 and TRBJ1-2; weak D call: TRBD1 (5 bases). From germline, CDR1 is SGHAT and CDR2 FQDESV (reference sequence). Trimming took off 3 bases at V and 8 bases at J, with 13 bases between the two ends. The CDR3 consists of 13 residues. CDR3 protein: CASSFSGAKGYTF. The DNA for the CDR3 is TGTGCCAGCAGCTTCTCTGGGGCGAAGGGCTACACCTTC.

The chain has TRBV30 and TRBJ1-1; TRBD1 matches 8 bases. CDR3 length: 14 residues. Germline V gives CDR1 GTSNPN, CDR2 SVGIG (reference sequence). The V gene end was trimmed by 0 bases and the J gene end by 10 bases; junction bases not matched to a gene: 10. The CDR3 bases are TGTGCCTGGAGTGTACAGGGGGGACAAACGGGAGCTTTCTTT. Translating it yields CAWSVQGGQTGAFF.

This clone was picked up a small number of times. This rearrangement joins TRBV7-3 to TRBJ1-1; 8 nucleotides line up with TRBD1. The V segment lost 5 bases and the J segment 2 bases; nucleotides outside the gene matches: 7. Germline values: CDR1 SGHTA, CDR2 FQGTGA. The CDR3 is 15 residues long. CDR3 DNA: TGTGCCAGCAGCCCAGGACAGGGCCTAAACACTGAAGCTTTCTTT. Protein: CASSPGQGLNTEAFF.

The rearrangement joins TRBV2 to TRBJ2-1; 9 nucleotides agree with TRBD1. With V trimmed by 7 bases and J by 9 bases, 13 bases remained unmatched. The CDR3 contains 15 residues. Germline loops: CDR1 SNHLY, CDR2 FYNNEI. The DNA of the CDR3 is TGTGCCAGCATGACCGGGACAGGGCTTTATTTTGAGCAGTTCTTC. Translating gives CASMTGTGLYFEQFF.

This sequence joins TRBV5-1 and TRBJ1-2; 7 bases agree with TRBD1. Germline CDR1 SGHRS, CDR2 YFSETQ. The CDR3 totals 15 residues. Germline trimming cut 4 bases from V and 4 bases from J; bases unmatched to any gene: 10. CDR3 amino acids: CASSGSQGVGYGYTF. DNA of the CDR3: TGCGCCAGCAGCGGCAGCCAGGGGGTGGGCTATGGCTACACCTTC.

The genes are TRBV27 and TRBJ1-4, with 9 bases matching TRBD1. Germline CDR1 and CDR2: MNHEY and SMNVEV (reference sequence). The CDR3 runs 13 residues. Losses at the gene ends were 9 bases for V and 7 bases for J; bases not matched to a gene: 6. The CDR3 bases are TGTGCCAGGAACGGGACAGGGTGTGAAAAACTGTTTTTT. Protein: CARNGTGCEKLFF.

This chain joins TRBV10-3 and TRBJ1-3; D gene uncertain. The CDR3 is made up of 14 amino acids. Germline V gene sequence: CDR1 ENHRY, CDR2 SYGVKD. V was pared by 10 bases and J by 0 bases, with 13 bases between. The CDR3 protein is CATSREGSGNTIYF. CDR3 DNA: TGTGCCACCTCCCGTGAGGGCTCTGGAAACACCATATATTTT.

V and J are TRBV4-2 and TRBJ2-2; TRBD2 is a possible D gene (7 bases). Trimming removed 1 base from V and 4 bases from J, with 16 bases in between. CDR3 length: 17 residues. The V gene's germline CDR1 is LGHNA and CDR2 YNFKEQ. The CDR3 loop is CASSQVTREGGTGELFF. CDR3 bases: TGTGCCAGCAGCCAAGTTACCAGGGAGGGGGGCACCGGGGAGCTGTTTTTT.

The sample holds one count of this clone. This sequence joins TRBV27 and TRBJ2-3; 9 nucleotides align to TRBD2. Germline V gene lookup returns CDR1 MNHEY and CDR2 SMNVEV (reference sequence). The V and J ends lost 3 bases and 4 bases, in that order; junction bases with no gene match: 14. This CDR3 spans 18 amino acids. As DNA, the CDR3 is TGTGCCAGCAGTTTTCGTGGCGGGGGGGCCGGGAGCGCAGATACGCAGTATTTT. Protein product: CASSFRGGGAGSADTQYF.

V is TRBV7-2 and J is TRBJ1-1, with TRBD1 as a possible D gene (5 bases). V was cut by 5 bases and J by 4 bases, with 11 bases left in between. CDR1 is SGHTA and CDR2 is FQGNSA in the germline V gene. The CDR3 sequence is 13 residues long. The CDR3, as DNA: TGTGCCAGCAGCGGCGGGGGGATCACTGAAGCTTTCTTT. It codes for CASSGGGITEAFF.

The chain couples TRBV6-5 to TRBJ2-7, with D tentatively TRBD1 (6 bases). CDR3 length: 13 residues. In germline, CDR1 is MNHEY, CDR2 SVGAGI. V was shortened by 5 bases and J by 7 bases, with 15 bases between the two germline ends. This CDR3 is CASSKQGPGEQYF. DNA for the CDR3: TGTGCCAGCAGTAAACAGGGTCCGGGGGAGCAGTACTTC.